The 23 T cell receptor beta chains presented below share a single source sample, sequenced in a study of OX40 agonist ivuxolimab in advanced cancers. Data came from immunoSEQ multiplex PCR; TCRdb stores just in-frame clones and leaves some out. The data show 20,000 to 30,000 clones, with 83% seen just once and 9% to 15% held by the top ten. This material consisted of CD4+ or CD8+ T cells sorted from blood, taken in a trial of the OX40 agonist ivuxolimab. All receptors come from an adult with an advanced solid tumor such as melanoma, head and neck, liver or kidney cancer.

This clone was recorded once. The chain is built from TRBV6-5 and TRBJ2-3, with D possibly matching TRBD2 (6 bases). Per the germline V gene, CDR1 is MNHEY and CDR2 is SVGAGI. The CDR3 extends over 16 amino acids. The V end was cut by 0 bases, the J end by 2 bases, with 12 bases between. The CDR3 is CASSYSTSGSTDTQYF. The CDR3 region has the DNA TGTGCCAGCAGTTACTCTACCAGCGGGTCCACAGATACGCAGTATTTT.

The rearrangement links TRBV15 to TRBJ1-3, with D possibly being TRBD1 (6 bases). V shed 1 base and J shed 0 bases, with 13 bases lying between them. The germline V gene has CDR1 LNHNV and CDR2 YYDKDF (reference sequence). This CDR3 is 17 amino acids long. CDR3 loop: CATSRGGGKSSGNTIYF. CDR3 bases: TGTGCCACCAGCAGAGGGGGGGGCAAGAGCTCTGGAAACACCATATATTTT.

This chain joins TRBV9 and TRBJ2-2; 8 positions match TRBD2. The CDR3 extends over 17 amino acids. Germline lookup yields CDR1 SGDLS and CDR2 YYNGEE. V lost 10 bases, J lost 4 bases, and 18 bases stayed unmatched. The chain's CDR3 is CARRVGGGGRSTGELFF. The CDR3, as DNA: TGTGCCCGCCGCGTCGGGGGCGGGGGGCGCAGCACCGGGGAGCTGTTTTTT. Full variable domain (remainder filled in from reference TRBV9 and TRBJ2-2): DSGVTQTPKHLITATGQRVTLRCSPRSGDLSVYWYQQSLDQGLQFLIQYYNGEERAKGNILERFSAQQFPDLHSELNLSSLELGDSALYFCARRVGGGGRSTGELFFGEGSRLTVL.

This chain links TRBV4-1 with TRBJ2-1; TRBD1 matches 9 bases. After removal of 2 bases from V and 7 bases from J, the junction contained 6 bases not matched to a gene. The CDR3 spans 15 residues. Germline CDR1 reads MGHRA; CDR2 reads YSYEKL. DNA of the CDR3: TGCGCCAGCAGCCAACGGACAGGGGAAAGGAATGAGCAGTTCTTC. It specifies CASSQRTGERNEQFF.

This rearrangement joins TRBV27 to TRBJ2-3, with TRBD2 identical over 9 bases. Germline assignment: CDR1 MNHEY and CDR2 SMNVEV (reference sequence). Trimming took 1 base from V and 4 from J; bases not matched to a gene: 6. The CDR3 covers 16 residues. The CDR3 DNA follows: TGTGCCAGCAGTTTATGGGCTAGCGGGGCCTCAGATACGCAGTATTTT. Translating gives CASSLWASGASDTQYF.

The V call is TRBV2, the J call TRBJ2-3, with D hard to call. The CDR3 is made up of 12 amino acids. V lost 2 bases, J lost 6 bases, and 6 bases lay in between. Germline V gene sequence: CDR1 SNHLY, CDR2 FYNNEI. The CDR3 loop is CASSESKDTQYF. The DNA for the CDR3 is TGTGCCAGCAGTGAAAGTAAGGATACGCAGTATTTT.

V usage is TRBV6-4 and J usage is TRBJ1-1; no clear D gene. CDR1 and CDR2 from the germline V gene are MRHNA and SNTAGT. The length of the CDR3 is 13 residues. V was shortened by 4 bases and J by 1 base, with 7 bases between the two germline ends. The CDR3 nucleotides are TGTGCCAGCAGTGTAAGAGCGAACACTGAAGCTTTCTTT. This sequence encodes CASSVRANTEAFF.

The chain is built from TRBV4-1 and TRBJ2-1; 10 bases match TRBD2. This CDR3 is built from 18 residues. After removal of 1 base from V and 0 bases from J, the junction contained 6 bases not matched to a gene. Germline-derived CDR1 and CDR2 are MGHRA and YSYEKL. The CDR3: CASSQVAGGESSYNEQFF. The CDR3 nucleotides are TGCGCCAGCAGCCAAGTAGCGGGGGGCGAGAGCTCCTACAATGAGCAGTTCTTC.

The chain carries TRBV21-1 and TRBJ1-6; TRBD1, the table's D call, lacks a check against the DNA. TRBV21-1 has pseudogene status. CDR3 length: 18 amino acids. The DNA for the CDR3 is TGTGCCAGCAGCAAAGGAACCAGGGGTCCCCCCTCTAATTCACCCCTCCACTTT. Its translation: CASSKGTRGPPSNSPLHF.

V gene TRBV11-2 combines with J gene TRBJ2-1; 10 positions match TRBD2. V lost 2 bases to trimming and J lost 7 bases; unmatched junction nucleotides: 2. CDR1 and CDR2 (germline): SGHAT, FQNNGV. The CDR3 extends over 14 amino acids. The CDR3 loop reads CASSLPSGGNEQFF. CDR3 coding DNA: TGTGCCAGCAGCTTACCTAGCGGGGGAAATGAGCAGTTCTTC.

The CDR3 DNA follows: TGTGCCAGCAGTGAGTTACAGGGGTCGGGGAGGGAAAAACTGTTTTTT. It encodes CASSELQGSGREKLFF. V and J are TRBV25-1 and TRBJ1-4; 7 bases agree with TRBD1. Trimming removed 3 bases from V and 8 bases from J; junction bases left unmatched: 12. The CDR3 contains 16 residues. CDR1 is MGHDK, CDR2 SYGVNS, per germline.

This chain joins TRBV19 and TRBJ1-1; D not certain. Per germline, CDR1 LNHDA and CDR2 SQIVND (reference sequence). V was cut by 7 bases and J by 4 bases, with 16 bases left in between. This CDR3 is 14 amino acids long. The DNA of the CDR3 is TGTGCCAGTAATTACGGGAATCAGGTCACTGAAGCTTTCTTT. Translation gives CASNYGNQVTEAFF.

The rearrangement links TRBV4-1 to TRBJ1-2, with TRBD1 as a possible D gene (5 bases). Per germline, CDR1 MGHRA and CDR2 YSYEKL. Deletions cut 3 bases from V and 0 bases from J, with 14 bases between. The CDR3 spans 16 residues. Here the CDR3 DNA reads TGCGCCAGCAGCCACACCACAGGAAACCCTAACTATGGCTACACCTTC. Protein sequence: CASSHTTGNPNYGYTF.

The V gene is TRBV9, the J gene TRBJ1-1, with D uncertain. Trimming removed 0 bases from V and 3 bases from J, with 6 bases in between. The CDR3 totals 13 residues. Germline CDR1 SGDLS, CDR2 YYNGEE. This CDR3 reads CASSVVDDTEAFF. The CDR3 DNA reads TGTGCCAGCAGCGTAGTGGATGACACTGAAGCTTTCTTT. The whole variable domain, filled in from reference TRBV9 and TRBJ1-1, reads DSGVTQTPKHLITATGQRVTLRCSPRSGDLSVYWYQQSLDQGLQFLIQYYNGEERAKGNILERFSAQQFPDLHSELNLSSLELGDSALYFCASSVVDDTEAFFGQGTRLTVV.

This clone was picked up a small number of times. The chain joins TRBV7-9 to TRBJ1-2; unclear D gene. The V end was cut by 5 bases, the J end by 4 bases, with 14 bases between. Germline loops: CDR1 SEHNR, CDR2 FQNEAQ (reference sequence). This CDR3 has 14 amino acids. The CDR3 sequence is CASSPTGSAYGYTF. Here the CDR3 DNA reads TGTGCCAGCAGCCCCACGGGGAGTGCCTATGGCTACACCTTC.

This clone was observed a few times. This chain links TRBV5-1 with TRBJ1-1; 7 nucleotides match TRBD1. The trim removed 4 bases at V and 9 bases at J, leaving 9 bases unmatched. Germline lookup yields CDR1 SGHRS and CDR2 YFSETQ. The CDR3 consists of 13 residues. The CDR3 reads CASSGTGEVKAFF. The CDR3 DNA reads as TGCGCCAGCAGCGGTACAGGGGAGGTGAAAGCTTTCTTT. Together with reference TRBV5-1 and TRBJ1-1, the CDR3 gives the full variable domain: KAGVTQTPRYLIKTRGQQVTLSCSPISGHRSVSWYQQTPGQGLQFLFEYFSETQRNKGNFPGRFSGRQFSNSRSEMNVSTLELGDSALYLCASSGTGEVKAFFGQGTRLTVV.

This chain joins TRBV7-9 and TRBJ2-7; a possible D gene is TRBD2 (6 bases). This CDR3 is 15 amino acids long. The V gene's germline CDR1 is SEHNR and CDR2 FQNEAQ (reference sequence). Trimming cost V 1 base and J 6 bases, with 16 bases left between them. The CDR3: CASSLVRGGYGEQYF. The CDR3 region has the DNA TGTGCCAGCAGCTTAGTGCGGGGAGGTTACGGCGAGCAGTACTTC.

This clone was picked up one time. The chain carries TRBV19 and TRBJ1-5; D remains ambiguous. The length of the CDR3 is 15 residues. Trimming stripped 3 bases from V and 0 bases from J, with 9 bases between. CDR1 LNHDA and CDR2 SQIVND come from the germline V gene (reference sequence). The CDR3 here is CASSMFGYSNQPQHF. CDR3 DNA sequence: TGTGCCAGTAGTATGTTTGGGTATAGCAATCAGCCCCAGCATTTT.

This clone was detected a few times. This CDR3 reads CASGRDSEAFF. As DNA, the CDR3 is TGTGCTAGTGGTCGGGACAGTGAAGCTTTCTTT. The V call is TRBV12-5, the J call TRBJ1-1; 7 nucleotides match TRBD1. The CDR3 sequence is 11 residues long. V lost 5 bases to trimming and J lost 7 bases; unmatched junction nucleotides: 1. CDR1 LGHNT and CDR2 FRNRAP come from the germline V gene.

The rearrangement joins TRBV5-1 to TRBJ2-2; 8 positions agree with TRBD2. The CDR3 runs to 16 residues. V trimming: 1 base; J trimming: 6 bases; junction bases outside the gene matches: 8. The germline CDR1 and CDR2 sequences are SGHRS and YFSETQ. CDR3 DNA sequence: TGCGCCAGCAGCTTGATACGGGAGGGGGGATCCGGGGAGCTGTTTTTT. Its translation is CASSLIREGGSGELFF.

The chain combines TRBV15 with TRBJ2-3; D gene ambiguous. Germline CDR1 reads LNHNV; CDR2 reads YYDKDF (reference sequence). V gave up 5 bases and J gave up 2 bases, with 8 bases separating them. There are 13 residues in the CDR3. Written as DNA, the CDR3 is TGTGCCACCAGCTCAGCAATCACAGATACGCAGTATTTT. Amino acid sequence: CATSSAITDTQYF.

The V and J genes are TRBV7-9 and TRBJ2-3; possibly TRBD2 for D (5 bases). The V end lost 5 bases, the J end lost 0 bases, and 24 bases lay between the germline ends. CDR1 and CDR2 from the germline V gene are SEHNR and FQNEAQ (reference sequence). The CDR3 extends over 19 amino acids. DNA for the CDR3: TGTGCCAGCAGCGAACTTGCTAAATTCTGGGAGTCTAGCACAGATACGCAGTATTTT. Translating gives CASSELAKFWESSTDTQYF.

V gene TRBV2 combines with J gene TRBJ1-1, with no clear D. The germline V gene has CDR1 SNHLY and CDR2 FYNNEI. The germline V and J ends were trimmed by 6 bases and 8 bases, with 7 bases remaining between them. This CDR3 region has 10 residues. The CDR3 coding sequence is TGTGCCAGCAGGGCAGTAGAAGCTTTCTTT. It is translated as CASRAVEAFF.